The entry that follows covers one T cell receptor beta chain sequence. Its antigen is as yet unknown. Clones were read by immunoSEQ multiplex PCR, and TCRdb kept only the in-frame ones, dropping some. The top ten hold about 3.5% of the sample, which has roughly 140,000 clones, approximately 91% seen once. This sample stems from a study of cytomegalovirus exposure and HLA in healthy donors. Broader study findings: According to a later analysis, TCR clusters from the first cohort tended to co-occur in the approximately 120 validation repertoires. Investigators reported 150 to 200 TCR beta chains as tied to cytomegalovirus.

Per germline, CDR1 SQVTM and CDR2 ANQGSEA. The CDR3 is made up of 17 amino acids. With 1 base clipped from V and 0 bases from J, the junction kept 8 bases outside the gene matches. The sequenced sample consisted of PBMCs. This TCR came from a woman under 30 in good health and CMV-seropositive. The V call is TRBV29-1, the J call TRBJ2-7; 11 bases line up with TRBD2. The CDR3 here is CSVEGGTSGGSSYEQYF. In nucleotides, the CDR3 is TGCAGCGTTGAAGGGGGGACTAGCGGAGGCAGCTCCTACGAGCAGTACTTC.